The rows below give T cell receptor beta chains drawn from one sample of a study of T cell responses to AZD1222 COVID-19 vaccine. Repertoires were generated with immunoSEQ multiplex PCR, while TCRdb's copy carries only in-frame clones and drops some. The repertoire holds 95,000 to 100,000 clones, with more than 85% as singletons. The sample here was peripheral blood, taken on day 0 of AZD1222 vaccination. These receptors were collected from an adult in good health. The conserved cysteine and the conserved F or W are not part of the CDR3 here. Size values are once, few and many counts, or a class for expanded clones, and some rows have none.

CDR3 length: 12; V gene: TRBV7-9; clone size: .; CDR3 protein: ASNVRGPSYEQY
CDR3 length: 14; V gene: TRBV19; clone size: once; CDR3 protein: ASSIGTHGHTDTQY
CDR3 length: 11; V gene: TRBV6-5; clone size: .; CDR3 protein: ASSPLGDTEAF
CDR3 length: 11; V gene: TRBV27; clone size: .; CDR3 protein: ASSYRPGGTQY
CDR3 length: 9; V gene: TRBV30; clone size: once; CDR3 protein: AWSFSVAVV
CDR3 length: 17; V gene: TRBV3-1/TRBV3-2; clone size: .; CDR3 protein: ASSQPGTGGWSYNSPLH
CDR3 length: 16; V gene: TRBV7-9; clone size: .; CDR3 protein: ASSTTPGQGAFGYGYT
CDR3 length: 14; V gene: TRBV29-1; clone size: .; CDR3 protein: SVTRRFDHSYNEQF
CDR3 length: 13; V gene: TRBV3-1/TRBV3-2; clone size: .; CDR3 protein: ASSQFAGGGYGYT
CDR3 length: 13; V gene: TRBV5-1; clone size: .; CDR3 protein: ASSPSTDAGEKLF
CDR3 length: 11; V gene: TRBV28; clone size: .; CDR3 protein: ASSTGQNYGYT
CDR3 length: 16; V gene: TRBV28; clone size: once; CDR3 protein: ASSLSLGHPYSTGELF
CDR3 length: 12; V gene: TRBV5-1; clone size: once; CDR3 protein: ASSFQTSSYEQY
CDR3 length: 14; V gene: TRBV2; clone size: .; CDR3 protein: ASSEVARPSSYEQY
CDR3 length: 12; V gene: TRBV6-5; clone size: .; CDR3 protein: AGGYRQDDYEQY
CDR3 length: 14; V gene: TRBV4-2; clone size: .; CDR3 protein: ASSQSTGAEYNEQF
CDR3 length: 11; V gene: TRBV30; clone size: .; CDR3 protein: AWSPSGSNEQF
CDR3 length: 10; V gene: TRBV18; clone size: .; CDR3 protein: ASSMRTDGYT
CDR3 length: 13; V gene: TRBV6-5; clone size: .; CDR3 protein: ASSRPYGSSYEQY
CDR3 length: 13; V gene: TRBV30; clone size: .; CDR3 protein: AWSPPRAGANVLT
CDR3 length: 12; V gene: TRBV19; clone size: .; CDR3 protein: ASSQGMTNEKLF
CDR3 length: 10; V gene: TRBV14; clone size: .; CDR3 protein: ASSRDLHGYT
CDR3 length: 12; V gene: TRBV7-9; clone size: .; CDR3 protein: ASGSDRPPYEQY